Below are 14 T cell receptor beta chains sequenced from a single sample in a study of blood T cell repertoires in COVID-19. Repertoires were generated with immunoSEQ multiplex PCR, while TCRdb's copy carries only in-frame clones and drops some. The table records under 300,000 clones, around 86% of them present only once. The material sequenced was peripheral blood. The source is a woman between 35 and 50 years old who had recovered from COVID-19.

The chain is built from TRBV18 and TRBJ1-1; 7 nucleotides agree with TRBD1. CDR1 and CDR2 (germline): KGHSH, LQKENI. Unmatched junction bases numbered 10, after V lost 5 bases and J lost 4 bases. This CDR3 has 15 residues. The CDR3 nucleotides are TGTGCCAGCTCAGCCACAGGGGAGGTTCTCACTGAAGCTTTCTTT. As protein: CASSATGEVLTEAFF.

CDR3 sequence (DNA): TGCGCCAGCAGCCCCGTCTTGCGGGGTTCGTACTATGGCTACACCTTC. This translates into CASSPVLRGSYYGYTF. The rearrangement uses TRBV4-1 and TRBJ1-2; no clear D. The CDR3 sequence is 16 residues long. The V and J ends lost 4 bases and 3 bases respectively, with 18 bases between them. CDR1 is MGHRA and CDR2 is YSYEKL in the germline V gene.

The chain has TRBV3-1 (or the pseudogene TRBV3-2) and TRBJ2-1, with TRBD2 identical over 12 bases. The CDR3 has 15 amino acids. The ends lost 1 base at V and 12 bases at J; junction bases unmatched: 7. From germline, CDR1 is LGHDT and CDR2 YNNKEL (reference sequence). In DNA, the CDR3 is TGTGCCAGCAGCCAAGTCGTGACTAGCGGGAGCCGGCAGTTCTTC. It translates to CASSQVVTSGSRQFF.

The rearrangement links TRBV30 to TRBJ2-7; D possibly corresponds to TRBD1 (5 bases). V lost 3 bases, J lost 1 base, and 7 bases lay in between. Germline CDR1 is GTSNPN and CDR2 is SVGIG (reference sequence). The CDR3 contains 12 residues. CDR3 region: CAWSQGSYEQYF. The CDR3, as DNA: TGTGCCTGGAGCCAGGGTTCCTACGAGCAGTACTTC.

This chain joins TRBV3-1 (or the pseudogene TRBV3-2) and TRBJ2-7; D not resolved. The germline gives CDR1 LGHDT, CDR2 YNNKEL (reference sequence). This CDR3 comprises 14 residues. The V gene lost 0 bases and the J gene lost 1 base, with 7 bases spanning the gap. As DNA, the CDR3 is TGTGCCAGCAGCCAAGAGGCCAGTTCCTACGAGCAGTACTTC. Translation gives CASSQEASSYEQYF.

The chain employs TRBV27 and TRBJ2-3; possibly TRBD2 for D (6 bases). The CDR3 has 15 residues. Germline V lookup: CDR1 MNHEY, CDR2 SMNVEV (reference sequence). Trimming pared 2 bases from V and 2 bases from J, leaving 11 bases between. This CDR3 is CASSLGGRPTDTQYF. In nucleotides, the CDR3 is TGTGCCAGCAGTTTAGGTGGGAGGCCCACAGATACGCAGTATTTT.

CDR3 nucleotide sequence: TGTGCCAGCTCACCCGGTTCTCGGGAGGGCTATGGCTACACCTTC. Its translation is CASSPGSREGYGYTF. V gene TRBV18 combines with J gene TRBJ1-2; D gene uncertain. Germline lookup yields CDR1 KGHSH and CDR2 LQKENI. V dropped 3 bases and J dropped 4 bases, with 15 bases sitting between them. This CDR3 spans 15 amino acids.

This rearrangement joins TRBV12-3 or TRBV12-4 to TRBJ1-2; possible D gene TRBD1, 5 bases. This CDR3 contains 12 residues. Trimming took 8 bases from V and 4 from J, leaving 11 bases between them. As DNA, the CDR3 is TGTGCCAGCTGGGGCGGTGGCTATGGCTACACCTTC. As protein: CASWGGGYGYTF.

The V call is TRBV30, the J call TRBJ2-3; 10 bases are shared with TRBD2. The J segment lost 0 bases and the V segment lost 3 bases, leaving 9 bases of the junction unmatched. The CDR3 totals 17 residues. Germline values: CDR1 GTSNPN, CDR2 SVGIG (reference sequence). Here the CDR3 DNA reads TGTGCCTGGAGAGGACGGACTAGCGGATATAGCACAGATACGCAGTATTTT. Its translation: CAWRGRTSGYSTDTQYF.

This chain joins TRBV19 and TRBJ2-3; TRBD2 might be the D (5 bases). Germline lookup yields CDR1 LNHDA and CDR2 SQIVND (reference sequence). This CDR3 spans 12 amino acids. The V gene lost 10 bases and the J gene lost 4 bases, with 12 bases spanning the gap. The CDR3 spells CATWEFPDTQYF. DNA of the CDR3: TGTGCCACTTGGGAGTTCCCAGATACGCAGTATTTT.

This clone was counted only a few times. This chain joins TRBV27 and TRBJ1-5; no clear D gene. This CDR3 has 15 residues. From germline, CDR1 is MNHEY and CDR2 SMNVEV (reference sequence). Trimming left V 5 bases short and J 0 bases short, with 11 bases between. CDR3 DNA: TGTGCCAGCAGTGGAGGACGGGGTAGCAATCAGCCCCAGCATTTT. Its protein product is CASSGGRGSNQPQHF.

The V and J genes are TRBV7-2 and TRBJ2-1, with 10 nucleotides matching TRBD2. Losses at the gene ends were 1 base for V and 1 base for J; bases not matched to a gene: 7. Germline V lookup: CDR1 SGHTA, CDR2 FQGNSA. The CDR3 is made up of 18 amino acids. This chain's CDR3 is CASSLEIAGGVSYNEQFF. The CDR3 nucleotides are TGTGCCAGCAGCTTAGAGATAGCGGGGGGAGTATCCTACAATGAGCAGTTCTTC.

The chain couples TRBV6-5 to TRBJ1-3; D is undetermined. This CDR3 is built from 15 residues. Trimming removed 2 bases from V and 0 bases from J, with 8 bases in between. The germline gives CDR1 MNHEY, CDR2 SVGAGI. The CDR3 protein is CASSYGSGSGNTIYF. The CDR3 nucleotides are TGTGCCAGCAGTTACGGTTCCGGCTCTGGAAACACCATATATTTT.

V and J are TRBV19 and TRBJ2-1, with TRBD2 as a possible D gene (5 bases). The length of the CDR3 is 16 residues. Germline CDR1 and CDR2: LNHDA and SQIVND (reference sequence). Deletions cut 0 bases from V and 3 bases from J, with 12 bases between. The CDR3 spells CASSIDLEGGYNEQFF. The CDR3 coding sequence is TGTGCCAGTAGTATAGATCTCGAGGGCGGCTACAATGAGCAGTTCTTC.